Reported below is one T cell receptor (beta chain). What it binds is unknown. This sample is part of a study of Ad26.COV2.S vaccination and SARS-CoV-2 variants. Treatment noted: some 20 received Ad26.COV2.S at low or high dose, single or two shots; about five received placebo; per-sample allocation not given. The samples date from day 63 after the first vaccine or placebo injection. This vaccine is an Ad26 vector that expresses the Wuhan-strain SARS-CoV-2 spike. The repertoire was sequenced with immunoSEQ multiplex PCR; TCRdb's copy has only in-frame clones and lacks some. The sample comprises around 340,000 clones, 65% to 90% of which are singletons, and around 10% rests with the top ten. CDR1 and CDR2 (germline): SGHTA, FQGNSA. The trim removed 5 bases at V and 8 bases at J, leaving 8 bases unmatched. CDR3 length: 15 amino acids. General study findings and limits: It was reported that spike-specific CD8+ and CD4+ T cell responses were substantially broad after vaccination. Non-spike TCR breadth showed similarity between vaccine and placebo recipients. Placebo recipients had lower spike-specific TCR breadth than vaccine recipients.

The chain is built from TRBV7-2 and TRBJ2-1, with TRBD2 matching 11 bases. The starting material was peripheral blood, obtained in a trial of Ad26.COV2.S vaccine versus placebo. The source of this sequence is a person between 18 and 65 years old who received the Ad26.COV2.S COVID-19 vaccine or a placebo. CDR3 nucleotides: TGTGCCAGCAGCATTAGCGGGGGGGCCGGATATGAGCAGTTCTTC. It yields the protein CASSISGGAGYEQFF.